This passage covers 20 T cell receptor beta chains from one sample sequenced in a study of T cell changes during pregnancy in multiple sclerosis. Profiling relied on immunoSEQ multiplex PCR, and the TCRdb table lists in-frame clones only, not all of them. This table has approximately 50,000 clones, around 90% appearing once. This material consisted of CD4+ T cells from peripheral blood mononuclear cells, taken after pregnancy. Receptors originate from a female donor with multiple sclerosis, enrolled in a pregnancy study.

This clone was counted a single time. The chain couples TRBV25-1 to TRBJ1-3; no firm D call. The V end was cut by 4 bases, the J end by 4 bases, with 14 bases between. The V gene's germline CDR1 is MGHDK and CDR2 SYGVNS. This CDR3 spans 15 amino acids. In DNA form, the CDR3 reads TGTGCCAGCAGTGGGAATCCTAGTGGCGGAAACACCATATATTTT. Translated, it gives CASSGNPSGGNTIYF.

This clone turned up a few times. The gene calls are TRBV5-1 and TRBJ2-7; 8 bases match TRBD1. J gave up 6 bases and V 4 bases, and 12 bases lay outside the gene matches. From germline, CDR1 is SGHRS and CDR2 YFSETQ. The CDR3 has 15 residues. CDR3 residues: CASSPEPRGRREQYF. The CDR3 DNA reads TGCGCCAGCAGCCCCGAACCCAGGGGGCGACGCGAGCAGTACTTC.

The rearrangement links TRBV7-9 to TRBJ2-7, with TRBD2 as a possible D gene (6 bases). Germline CDR1 is SEHNR and CDR2 is FQNEAQ (reference sequence). Trimming stripped 0 bases from V and 3 bases from J, with 12 bases between. The CDR3 is made up of 15 amino acids. The CDR3 nucleotides are TGTGCCAGCAGCTTAGCGGGCGGGGTAGTCTACGAGCAGTACTTC. Amino acid sequence: CASSLAGGVVYEQYF.

This clone was detected only once. V and J are TRBV16 and TRBJ1-1; no clear D. CDR3 length: 15 residues. Germline CDR1 is KGHSY and CDR2 is FQNENV. V was shortened by 1 base and J by 2 bases, with 11 bases between the two germline ends. CDR3 DNA: TGTGCCAGCAGCCAATTTTTAGGAGCTAACACTGAAGCTTTCTTT. Its protein product is CASSQFLGANTEAFF.

V usage is TRBV19 and J usage is TRBJ1-3, with D unclear. Germline V lookup: CDR1 LNHDA, CDR2 SQIVND (reference sequence). The CDR3 is 14 residues long. With 6 bases removed from V and 0 bases from J, the gap between germline ends came to 9 bases. In nucleotides, the CDR3 is TGTGCCAGTAGCCGGTTGAACTCTGGAAACACCATATATTTT. Translation gives CASSRLNSGNTIYF.

The chain couples TRBV28 to TRBJ2-2; 7 bases fit TRBD1. With 6 bases clipped from V and 0 bases from J, the junction kept 4 bases outside the gene matches. The germline gives CDR1 MDHEN, CDR2 SYDVKM. The CDR3 length is 15 residues. Written as DNA, the CDR3 is TGTGCCAGCAGACACGGGACAGCGAACACCGGGGAGCTGTTTTTT. As protein: CASRHGTANTGELFF.

The chain joins TRBV18 to TRBJ2-5; tentative D call: TRBD1 (6 bases). V was cut by 3 bases and J by 4 bases, with 9 bases left in between. The germline gives CDR1 KGHSH, CDR2 LQKENI. CDR3 length: 13 amino acids. CDR3 sequence reads: CASSPLTGETQYF. Written as DNA, the CDR3 is TGTGCCAGCTCACCCTTGACAGGAGAGACCCAGTACTTC.

As DNA, the CDR3 is TGTGCCAGCAGCTCCAGGGTAGGGGTGGAGACCCAGTACTTC. Translated: CASSSRVGVETQYF. This rearrangement joins TRBV5-6 to TRBJ2-5, with D tentatively TRBD1 (5 bases). Trimming cost V 3 bases and J 5 bases, with 14 bases left between them. The length of the CDR3 is 14 residues. Looked up from germline, CDR1 is SGHDT and CDR2 is YYEEEE.

A remark on this clone: This specimen includes other DNA sequences encoding the same CDR3. The J gene is TRBJ1-2, the V gene TRBV6-5; perhaps TRBD1 as D (5 bases). Germline V gene data show CDR1 as MNHEY and CDR2 as SVGAGI. V lost 6 bases, J lost 6 bases, and 11 bases lay in between. This CDR3 contains 12 residues. The CDR3 DNA follows: TGTGCCAGCAGGAGGACGGGGGATGGCTACACCTTC. Amino acids: CASRRTGDGYTF.

The gene calls are TRBV5-4 and TRBJ2-1; TRBD2 matches at 7 bases. CDR3 size: 14 residues. V shed 6 bases and J 6 bases; nucleotides not matched to a gene: 9. From germline, CDR1 is SGHNT and CDR2 YYREEE (reference sequence). CDR3 sequence: CASTPSSGINEQFF. The CDR3 DNA reads TGTGCCAGCACCCCTTCGAGCGGGATCAATGAGCAGTTCTTC.

The rearrangement joins TRBV7-8 to TRBJ1-2; no clear D gene. V shed 6 bases and J shed 8 bases, with 16 bases lying between them. From germline, CDR1 is SGHVS and CDR2 FQNEAQ. The CDR3 is 13 residues long. CDR3: CASRLRESDGYTF. Written as DNA, the CDR3 is TGTGCCAGCAGGCTGAGGGAAAGTGACGGCTACACCTTC.

This chain uses TRBV30 with TRBJ2-7; TRBD1 agrees at 7 bases. The CDR3 runs 12 residues. CDR1 and CDR2 (germline): GTSNPN, SVGIG (reference sequence). Trimming cost V 3 bases and J 3 bases; bases outside gene matches: 2. CDR3 sequence reads: CAWSQGVYEQYF. The CDR3 nucleotides read TGTGCCTGGAGCCAGGGGGTCTACGAGCAGTACTTC.

V usage is TRBV11-2 and J usage is TRBJ2-1; 13 bases align to TRBD2. The CDR3 has 18 residues. Unmatched junction bases numbered 14, after V lost 5 bases and J lost 7 bases. Germline CDR1 reads SGHAT; CDR2 reads FQNNGV. The CDR3 region is CASSPPPITSGRVNEQFF. DNA of the CDR3: TGTGCCAGCAGCCCACCACCTATCACTAGCGGGAGGGTTAATGAGCAGTTCTTC.

The chain employs TRBV19 and TRBJ1-1, with D unclear. Deletions cut 6 bases from V and 1 base from J, with 6 bases between. Germline V gene sequence: CDR1 LNHDA, CDR2 SQIVND (reference sequence). CDR3 size: 12 residues. CDR3 DNA: TGTGCCAGTAGGACGGGGAACACTGAAGCTTTCTTT. This encodes CASRTGNTEAFF. Complete variable domain (other parts from reference TRBV19 and TRBJ1-1): DGGITQSPKYLFRKEGQNVTLSCEQNLNHDAMYWYRQDPGQGLRLIYYSQIVNDFQKGDIAEGYSVSREKKESFPLTVTSAQKNPTAFYLCASRTGNTEAFFGQGTRLTVV.

The rearrangement links TRBV19 to TRBJ2-3; possible D gene TRBD1, 6 bases. Deletions cut 7 bases from V and 8 bases from J, with 19 bases between. Germline V CDR1 and CDR2: LNHDA, SQIVND (reference sequence). The CDR3 has 14 amino acids. The CDR3 DNA reads TGTGCCAGTAAACCAGCGCTGCTACAGGGTACGCAGTATTTT. This encodes CASKPALLQGTQYF.

The chain combines TRBV7-6 with TRBJ2-7; 12 bases fit TRBD2. CDR3 size: 19 residues. V lost 6 bases to trimming and J lost 4 bases; unmatched junction nucleotides: 19. CDR1 is SGHVS and CDR2 is FNYEAQ in the germline V gene. The CDR3 region is CASSSPGLAGEQSSYEQYF. DNA for the CDR3: TGTGCCAGCAGTTCACCGGGACTAGCGGGCGAGCAGAGTAGTTACGAGCAGTACTTC.

The chain carries TRBV10-3 and TRBJ2-1, with 12 bases aligning to TRBD2. Looked up from germline, CDR1 is ENHRY and CDR2 is SYGVKD. The CDR3 sequence is 17 residues long. Trimming at V came to 2 bases and at J to 10 bases, leaving 12 bases not matched to a gene. CDR3 DNA sequence: TGTGCCATCAGTGAGCCAAACCTAGCGGGAGGGAGGGAGGAGCAGTTCTTC. Its protein is CAISEPNLAGGREEQFF.

The chain couples TRBV28 to TRBJ1-1; 7 bases map to TRBD1. Germline V CDR1 and CDR2: MDHEN, SYDVKM. CDR3 size: 17 residues. Trimming removed 3 bases from V and 3 bases from J; junction bases left unmatched: 13. The CDR3 region is CASSFLDRSIVYTEAFF. Written as DNA, the CDR3 is TGTGCCAGCAGTTTTTTGGACAGGTCGATTGTTTACACTGAAGCTTTCTTT.

The chain joins TRBV7-2 to TRBJ2-2; 7 bases are a match to TRBD1. V shed 5 bases, J shed 4 bases, and the junction held 10 bases outside the gene matches. Germline-derived CDR1 and CDR2 are SGHTA and FQGNSA. The CDR3 contains 16 residues. CDR3 in amino acids: CASSRRQGRRTGELFF. In DNA, the CDR3 is TGTGCCAGCAGCCGACGACAGGGCAGACGCACCGGGGAGCTGTTTTTT.

The chain employs TRBV5-1 and TRBJ2-3, with 7 bases identical to TRBD2. The CDR3 consists of 16 residues. The V and J ends lost 4 bases and 2 bases, in that order; junction bases with no gene match: 10. The germline CDR1 and CDR2 sequences are SGHRS and YFSETQ. Written as DNA, the CDR3 is TGCGCCAGCAGCAGAACGACTAGCAGCTTCACAGATACGCAGTATTTT. It yields the protein CASSRTTSSFTDTQYF.